The clone carrying this TCR beta chain is a singleton in its sample. This specimen comes from a study of blood T cell repertoires in COVID-19. Sequencing used immunoSEQ multiplex PCR; TCRdb keeps in-frame clones, though not all of them. The sample includes 350,000 or so clones, roughly 90% of them seen just once. The length of the CDR3 is 13 residues. Germline CDR1 is MRHNA and CDR2 is SNTAGT. Losses at the gene ends were 4 bases for V and 4 bases for J; bases not matched to a gene: 0. This TCR was sampled from a woman in her 30s who had recovered from COVID-19. The rearrangement uses TRBV6-4 and TRBJ2-5; 10 bases are shared with TRBD2. Sequencing used PBMCs or T cells enriched from blood (not recorded which). The CDR3 loop is CASSGLAGETQYF. The CDR3 bases are TGTGCCAGCAGTGGACTAGCGGGAGAGACCCAGTACTTC.